The next 12 T cell receptor beta chains were all read from a single sample in a study of cytomegalovirus exposure and HLA in healthy donors. Libraries were prepared by immunoSEQ multiplex PCR; TCRdb keeps only in-frame clonotypes and omits some of them. The table shows 130,000 or so clones, with 75% to 90% occurring only once. The sample comprised PBMCs. These receptors all stem from a woman aged 25 to 39 in good health and CMV-seropositive.

The chain carries TRBV29-1 and TRBJ2-1, with a tentative D call TRBD2 (5 bases). CDR1 and CDR2 from the germline V gene are SQVTM and ANQGSEA. This CDR3 spans 13 amino acids. Trimming removed 6 bases from V and 9 bases from J, with 18 bases in between. This CDR3 reads CSVERRPRGEQFF. The DNA of the CDR3 is TGCAGCGTCGAGCGGCGGCCCCGAGGTGAGCAGTTCTTC.

V and J are TRBV19 and TRBJ2-5; 8 bases line up with TRBD2. With V trimmed by 3 bases and J by 5 bases, 20 bases remained unmatched. CDR1 LNHDA and CDR2 SQIVND come from the germline V gene (reference sequence). The CDR3 spans 19 residues. CDR3 residues: CASSIGGALAVLPGETQYF. The CDR3 nucleotides are TGTGCCAGTAGTATCGGGGGGGCCCTAGCGGTACTACCCGGGGAGACCCAGTACTTC.

This chain links TRBV6-1 with TRBJ2-7; TRBD1 is a possible D gene (7 bases). The length of the CDR3 is 15 residues. Per the germline V gene, CDR1 is MNHNS and CDR2 is SASEGT. Between the trimmed V and J ends, which lost 0 bases and 3 bases, there was a span of 12 bases. The CDR3 region has the DNA TGTGCCAGCAGTGAAGCGCGGCAGGGGGGCTACGAGCAGTACTTC. It specifies CASSEARQGGYEQYF.

The chain carries TRBV27 and TRBJ2-4; 10 nucleotides match TRBD1. Germline trimming cut 4 bases from V and 6 bases from J; bases unmatched to any gene: 6. The length of the CDR3 is 15 residues. CDR1 and CDR2 (germline): MNHEY, SMNVEV (reference sequence). The DNA of the CDR3 is TGTGCCAGCAGTTCGGGACAGGGGATGGGAAACATTCAGTACTTC. It specifies CASSSGQGMGNIQYF.

The rearrangement links TRBV19 to TRBJ1-1; maybe TRBD1 (5 bases). CDR1 is LNHDA and CDR2 is SQIVND in the germline V gene (reference sequence). V was trimmed by 3 bases and J by 1 base, leaving 15 bases between them. CDR3 length equals 16 residues. CDR3 nucleotide sequence: TGTGCCAGTAGTATGAGCCCCGGGACTCAGAACACTGAAGCTTTCTTT. Amino acids: CASSMSPGTQNTEAFF. Full variable domain (outside the CDR3, taken from reference TRBV19 and TRBJ1-1): DGGITQSPKYLFRKEGQNVTLSCEQNLNHDAMYWYRQDPGQGLRLIYYSQIVNDFQKGDIAEGYSVSREKKESFPLTVTSAQKNPTAFYLCASSMSPGTQNTEAFFGQGTRLTVV.

This sequence joins TRBV6-1 and TRBJ2-1; TRBD1 matches at 9 bases. J gave up 4 bases and V 2 bases, and 3 bases lay outside the gene matches. CDR3 length equals 15 residues. The V gene's germline CDR1 is MNHNS and CDR2 SASEGT. The CDR3 DNA reads as TGTGCCAGCAGTGAATTAGGGACAGGGTACAATGAGCAGTTCTTC. Its protein is CASSELGTGYNEQFF.

The chain joins TRBV5-1 to TRBJ2-5; D not resolved. The germline gives CDR1 SGHRS, CDR2 YFSETQ. The germline V and J ends were trimmed by 0 bases and 2 bases, with 8 bases remaining between them. This CDR3 region has 14 residues. In nucleotides, the CDR3 is TGCGCCAGCAGCTTGGGAACAGAACAAGAGACCCAGTACTTC. Its translation: CASSLGTEQETQYF.

The rearrangement links TRBV18 to TRBJ1-1; 9 bases agree with TRBD1. Germline values: CDR1 KGHSH, CDR2 LQKENI. This CDR3 has 12 amino acids. Germline trimming cut 3 bases from V and 11 bases from J; bases unmatched to any gene: 4. CDR3 nucleotides: TGTGCCAGCTCACCCAGGACAGGGGACGCTTTCTTT. Translated: CASSPRTGDAFF.

This rearrangement joins TRBV5-1 to TRBJ1-2; no firm D call. The CDR3 totals 13 residues. The V gene lost 4 bases and the J gene lost 4 bases, with 11 bases spanning the gap. The V gene's germline CDR1 is SGHRS and CDR2 YFSETQ. The CDR3 DNA sequence: TGCGCCAGCAGCGTGGAAACGGTCTATGGCTACACCTTC. Translated: CASSVETVYGYTF.

The CDR3 spells CASSAGQGLSYEQYF. CDR3 in DNA: TGTGCCAGCAGTGCCGGACAGGGCCTCTCCTACGAGCAGTACTTC. The chain links TRBV6-1 to TRBJ2-7; TRBD1 agrees at 8 bases. Germline V gives CDR1 MNHNS, CDR2 SASEGT. The CDR3 contains 15 residues. The junction had 5 bases not matched to a gene; V was cut back by 4 bases and J by 0 bases.

V usage is TRBV27 and J usage is TRBJ2-5, with D tentatively TRBD2 (6 bases). Trimming left V 5 bases short and J 2 bases short, with 24 bases between. The CDR3 consists of 18 residues. In germline, CDR1 is MNHEY, CDR2 SMNVEV (reference sequence). The CDR3 DNA reads TGTGCCAGCAGTCGAAAACCGGCCGGGACTGTACGTCAAGAGACCCAGTACTTC. It translates to CASSRKPAGTVRQETQYF.

The chain combines TRBV4-1 with TRBJ2-7, with D possibly TRBD1 on 5 matching bases. V was shortened by 0 bases and J by 4 bases, with 13 bases between the two germline ends. The CDR3 runs 15 residues. Germline V gene sequence: CDR1 MGHRA, CDR2 YSYEKL. In DNA form, the CDR3 reads TGCGCCAGCAGCCAAGAATGGGGCCCAGCTTACGAGCAGTACTTC. Translating it yields CASSQEWGPAYEQYF.